The rows below give T cell receptor beta chains drawn from one sample of a study of cytomegalovirus exposure and HLA in healthy donors. Clones were read by immunoSEQ multiplex PCR, and TCRdb kept only the in-frame ones, dropping some. The table has about 260,000 clones, 84% seen once; the top ten hold roughly 2%. The sample consisted of PBMCs. These receptor sequences come from a woman between 35 and 50 years old in good health and CMV-seropositive. Each CDR3 is given with its conserved first and last residue. D genes are given only for firm matches. Clone size is given for some rows only: seen once, a few or many times, or a class if the clone is expanded.

clone_size,d_call,v_call,j_call,cdr3_aa,cdr3_nt
-,TRBD1,TRBV19,TRBJ2-1,CASSQVGQGANEQFF,TGTGCCAGTAGCCAAGTTGGACAGGGGGCCAATGAGCAGTTCTTC
-,TRBD1,TRBV27,TRBJ2-1,CASSTGTGGGNEQFF,TGTGCCAGCAGTACCGGGACAGGGGGAGGAAATGAGCAGTTCTTC
-,-,TRBV4-1,TRBJ2-1,CASSQDPSDYNEQFF,TGCGCCAGCAGCCAAGATCCTAGCGATTACAATGAGCAGTTCTTC
-,-,TRBV30,TRBJ2-1,CAWTSPGRRDEQFF,TGTGCCTGGACGAGCCCTGGGAGGAGGGATGAGCAGTTCTTC
-,TRBD2,TRBV19,TRBJ2-1,CASSSPSGSGNNEQFF,TGTGCCAGTAGTTCACCCAGCGGGAGTGGGAACAATGAGCAGTTCTTC
once,TRBD1,TRBV5-1,TRBJ2-7,CASSQETGNKDF,TGCGCCAGCAGCCAAGAGACAGGGAATAAGGACTTC
many,TRBD1,TRBV19,TRBJ2-1,CASSIEQGAYPYNEQFF,TGTGCCAGTAGTATAGAGCAGGGGGCGTACCCCTACAATGAGCAGTTCTTC
-,-,TRBV7-2,TRBJ2-2,CASKRDSSTGELFF,TGTGCCAGCAAGAGGGACTCCTCCACCGGGGAGCTGTTTTTT
-,-,TRBV7-9,TRBJ1-6,CASSLGQSGNSPLHF,TGTGCCAGCAGCTTAGGCCAATCGGGGAATTCACCCCTCCACTTT
-,TRBD2,TRBV19,TRBJ2-7,CASSMASGRGVDEQYF,TGTGCCAGTAGTATGGCTAGCGGGCGTGGGGTGGACGAGCAGTACTTC
-,-,TRBV19,TRBJ2-1,CASSTTGTREQFF,TGTGCCAGTAGTACGACAGGGACTCGCGAGCAGTTCTTC
-,-,TRBV18,TRBJ2-7,CASSPNSYEQYF,TGTGCCAGCTCACCCAACTCCTACGAGCAGTACTTC
-,TRBD1,TRBV28,TRBJ2-2,CASSKPGQGTGELFF,TGTGCCAGCAGCAAGCCGGGACAGGGTACCGGGGAGCTGTTTTTT
-,TRBD1,TRBV5-1,TRBJ1-2,CASSLVGQPNYGYTF,TGCGCCAGCAGCTTGGTGGGACAGCCAAACTATGGCTACACCTTC
-,TRBD2,TRBV27,TRBJ2-7,CASSLWSGTSGYEQYF,TGTGCCAGCAGTCTCTGGTCCGGGACTAGCGGATACGAGCAGTACTTC
-,-,TRBV11-2,TRBJ2-4,CASSLMPSAGLAKNIQYF,TGTGCCAGCAGCTTAATGCCCTCGGCGGGATTAGCCAAAAACATTCAGTACTTC
-,-,TRBV5-4,TRBJ1-3,CASSLDAAISGNTIYF,TGTGCCAGCAGCTTGGATGCGGCAATCTCTGGAAACACCATATATTTT
-,-,TRBV4-1,TRBJ2-3,CASSQDRGWGTRGTDTQYF,TGCGCCAGCAGCCAAGATCGGGGTTGGGGGACAAGGGGGACAGATACGCAGTATTTT
-,-,TRBV21-1,TRBJ2-2,CASSNGVPRNRGDTGELFF,TGTGCCAGCAGCAACGGGGTCCCTCGTAACAGGGGAGACACCGGGGAGCTGTTTTTT
-,TRBD1,TRBV29-1,TRBJ2-1,CSVGGGQGLNEQFF,TGCAGCGTTGGGGGGGGACAGGGGTTGAATGAGCAGTTCTTC
-,-,TRBV27,TRBJ2-3,CASSLGATSTDTQYF,TGTGCCAGCAGTTTAGGGGCAACTAGCACAGATACGCAGTATTTT
-,TRBD2,TRBV2,TRBJ2-5,CASSEGRSGRWETQYF,TGTGCCAGCAGTGAGGGGCGGAGCGGGAGGTGGGAGACCCAGTACTTC
-,-,TRBV27,TRBJ2-6,CASSPLTVSGANVLTF,TGTGCCAGCAGTCCCCTGACAGTATCCGGGGCCAACGTCCTGACTTTC
-,TRBD2,TRBV18,TRBJ2-7,CASSPSGSSYEQYF,TGTGCCAGCTCTCCTAGCGGATCCTCCTACGAGCAGTACTTC
-,-,TRBV30,TRBJ2-7,CAWSSGFDEQYF,TGTGCCTGGTCCTCGGGATTCGACGAGCAGTACTTC
-,TRBD1,TRBV30,TRBJ1-4,CAWSFRTGLTNEKLFF,TGTGCCTGGAGTTTCAGGACAGGGCTAACTAATGAAAAACTGTTTTTT
-,TRBD1,TRBV9,TRBJ1-1,CASSAPRGLLPMNTEAFF,TGTGCCAGCAGCGCCCCCAGGGGGTTACTCCCAATGAACACTGAAGCTTTCTTT
-,-,TRBV19,TRBJ1-1,CASSSLTQGAVNTEAFF,TGTGCCAGTAGCAGCCTTACACAGGGTGCGGTGAACACTGAAGCTTTCTTT
once,-,TRBV28,TRBJ1-1,CASSLYQARSEAFF,TGTGCCAGCAGTTTATACCAGGCCCGGTCGGAAGCTTTCTTT
-,TRBD1,TRBV28,TRBJ1-2,CASTADRGSGYTF,TGTGCCAGCACGGCAGACAGGGGAAGTGGCTACACCTTC
-,TRBD1,TRBV9,TRBJ1-2,CASSAQTQGVYGYTF,TGTGCCAGCAGCGCCCAGACACAGGGGGTTTATGGCTACACCTTC
-,TRBD2,TRBV18,TRBJ2-1,CASSPLAGGTSGNEQFF,TGTGCCAGCTCACCTCTAGCGGGGGGAACCTCGGGCAATGAGCAGTTCTTC
-,-,TRBV7-2,TRBJ2-7,CASSLVRGDYEQYF,TGTGCCAGCAGCTTAGTCCGGGGTGACTACGAGCAGTACTTC
-,TRBD1,TRBV30,TRBJ1-5,CAWGTGVDNQPQHF,TGTGCCTGGGGAACAGGGGTCGACAATCAGCCCCAGCATTTT
-,TRBD1,TRBV6-5,TRBJ2-7,CASSNGQGGYEQYF,TGTGCCAGCAGTAATGGACAGGGGGGATACGAGCAGTACTTC
-,-,TRBV11-2,TRBJ2-1,CASSSRLVAHNEQFF,TGTGCCAGCAGCTCCAGACTAGTGGCCCACAATGAGCAGTTCTTC
-,TRBD1,TRBV6-1,TRBJ2-2,CASSAKTGSTGELFF,TGTGCCAGCAGTGCAAAGACAGGGTCTACCGGGGAGCTGTTTTTT
-,TRBD1,TRBV7-2,TRBJ1-3,CASEAGTGTGNTIYF,TGTGCCAGCGAGGCGGGGACAGGCACTGGAAACACCATATATTTT
-,TRBD2,TRBV7-6,TRBJ2-2,CASRLGGGTGELFF,TGTGCCAGCAGGCTCGGGGGAGGGACCGGGGAGCTGTTTTTT
-,TRBD2,TRBV5-1,TRBJ2-1,CASSSSGSSYNEQFF,TGCGCCAGCAGCTCGAGCGGGAGCTCCTACAATGAGCAGTTCTTC
-,TRBD2,TRBV30,TRBJ2-7,CAWSVSRTSGRGDEQYF,TGTGCCTGGAGTGTATCCCGGACTAGCGGGAGGGGGGACGAGCAGTACTTC
-,-,TRBV7-9,TRBJ2-7,CASSLASPLRDTTYEQYF,TGTGCCAGCAGCTTAGCCTCTCCTCTCCGGGACACTACCTACGAGCAGTACTTC
-,-,TRBV28,TRBJ1-5,CASSYPQGVSNQPQHF,TGTGCCAGCAGTTATCCACAGGGAGTCAGCAATCAGCCCCAGCATTTT
-,-,TRBV2,TRBJ2-7,CASSEEGGGAYEQYF,TGTGCCAGCAGTGAGGAGGGAGGTGGCGCCTACGAGCAGTACTTC
-,TRBD1,TRBV19,TRBJ1-5,CASTQGVGDRQPQHF,TGTGCCAGTACTCAGGGGGTAGGGGACCGTCAGCCCCAGCATTTT